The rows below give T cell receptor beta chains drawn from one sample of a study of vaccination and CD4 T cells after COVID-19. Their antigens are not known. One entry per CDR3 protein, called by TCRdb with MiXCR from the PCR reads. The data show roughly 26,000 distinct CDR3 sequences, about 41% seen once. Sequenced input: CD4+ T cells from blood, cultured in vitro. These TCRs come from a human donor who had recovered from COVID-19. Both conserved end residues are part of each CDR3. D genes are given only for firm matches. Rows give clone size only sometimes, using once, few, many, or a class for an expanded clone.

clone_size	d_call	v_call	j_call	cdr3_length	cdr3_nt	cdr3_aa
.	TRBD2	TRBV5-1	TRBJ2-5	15	TGCGCCAGCAGCAGAACCGGGACTAGCGAGGAGACCCAGTACTTC	CASSRTGTSEETQYF
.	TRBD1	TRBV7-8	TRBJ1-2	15	TGTGCCAGCAGCTTAGATGACAGGGGGCGCCGGGGCTACACCTTC	CASSLDDRGRRGYTF
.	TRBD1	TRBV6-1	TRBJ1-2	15	TGTGCCAGCATCCCCCTCCGGGACAGGGCCCATGGCTACACCTTC	CASIPLRDRAHGYTF
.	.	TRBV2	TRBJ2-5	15	TGTGCCAGCAGTGCGCTCTGGTCCAAAACGGAGACCCAGTACTTC	CASSALWSKTETQYF
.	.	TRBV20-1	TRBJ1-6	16	TGCAGTGCTAGGGCCGGAGGGACAACGAGGGATTCACCCCTCCACTTT	CSARAGGTTRDSPLHF
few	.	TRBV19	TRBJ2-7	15	TGTGCCAGTAGTATCCCCGGGGAATACTCCTACGAGCAGTACTTC	CASSIPGEYSYEQYF
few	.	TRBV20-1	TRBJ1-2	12	TGCAGGGGAGCCAGGGTTGACTATGGCTACACCTTC	CRGARVDYGYTF
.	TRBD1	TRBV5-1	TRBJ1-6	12	TGCGCCAGCGGGACAGACTATTCACCCCTCCACTTT	CASGTDYSPLHF
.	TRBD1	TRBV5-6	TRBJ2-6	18	TGTGCCAGCAGCTTGGTGGGGGACAGAGACTCTGGGGCCAACGTCCTGACTTTC	CASSLVGDRDSGANVLTF
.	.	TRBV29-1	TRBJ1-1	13	TGCAGCGCCGTGGGGGCTGGGAACACTGAAGCTTTCTTT	CSAVGAGNTEAFF
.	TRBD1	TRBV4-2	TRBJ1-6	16	TGTGCCAGCAGCCAAGGCGGACAGGGGGTAGGATCACCCCTCCACTTT	CASSQGGQGVGSPLHF
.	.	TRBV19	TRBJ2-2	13	TGTGCCAGTAGTACCTCGCGGAACGGGGAGCTGTTTTTT	CASSTSRNGELFF
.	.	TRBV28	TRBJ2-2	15	TGTGCCAGCAGTTTATGGACAGGCGCAACCGGGGAGCTGTTTTTT	CASSLWTGATGELFF
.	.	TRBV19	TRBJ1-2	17	TGTGCCAGTAGTATAGGCCTCTTACAGGGAGGCCCGGACGGCTACACCTTC	CASSIGLLQGGPDGYTF
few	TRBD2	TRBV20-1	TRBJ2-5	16	TGCAGTGTTCTCTGGGAGGGGAGGATAGGCCAAGAGACCCAGTACTTC	CSVLWEGRIGQETQYF
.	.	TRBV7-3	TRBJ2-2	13	TGTGCCAGCAGCTTAATTGGCACCGGGGAGCTGTTTTTT	CASSLIGTGELFF
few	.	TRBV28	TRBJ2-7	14	TGTGCCAGCAGTTTAAGTTTGACCCTCGGGGAGCAGTACTTC	CASSLSLTLGEQYF
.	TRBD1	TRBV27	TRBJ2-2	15	TGTGCCAGCAGTTCGTACAGGGGTAACACCGGGGAGCTGTTTTTT	CASSSYRGNTGELFF
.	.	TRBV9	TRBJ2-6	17	TGTGCCAGCAGCGTAGCAGGTCCTAGCTCTGGGGCCAACGTCCTGACTTTC	CASSVAGPSSGANVLTF
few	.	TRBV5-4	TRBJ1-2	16	TGTGCCAGCAGCTTGGATCCAGGAGCTCTAAGTGGCGGCTACACCTTC	CASSLDPGALSGGYTF
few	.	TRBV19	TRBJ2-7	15	TGTGCCAGTAGTACGCGGGCCAGGGGCTTCTACGAGCAGTACTTC	CASSTRARGFYEQYF
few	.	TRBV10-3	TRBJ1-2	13	TGTGCCATCAGTGAGACCTGGACAGATGGCTACACCTTC	CAISETWTDGYTF
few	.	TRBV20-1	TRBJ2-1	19	TGCAGTGCTAGAGCGGCACTAGCGCAGGGGGGTGGGTCCTACAATGAGCAGTTCTTC	CSARAALAQGGGSYNEQFF
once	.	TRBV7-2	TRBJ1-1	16	TGTGCCAGCAGCTTAGGGGGAACAGGATTCCACACTGAAGCTTTCTTT	CASSLGGTGFHTEAFF
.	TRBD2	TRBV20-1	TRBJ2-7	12	TGCAGTGCCACTCTAGCGGGATACGAGCAGTACTTC	CSATLAGYEQYF
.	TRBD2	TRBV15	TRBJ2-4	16	TGTGCCACCAGCAGAGATTCAGGACTAGCGGGGAACATTCAGTACTTC	CATSRDSGLAGNIQYF
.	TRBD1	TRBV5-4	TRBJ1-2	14	TGTGCCAGCAGCTTGTCGACAGGGATATATGGCTACACCTTC	CASSLSTGIYGYTF
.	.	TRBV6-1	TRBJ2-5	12	TGTGCCAGCAGTGTTTCCCAAGAGACCCAGTACTTC	CASSVSQETQYF
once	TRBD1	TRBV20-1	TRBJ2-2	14	TGCAGTGCTAGTGTACAGGGGATGGCCGGGGAGCTGTTTTTT	CSASVQGMAGELFF
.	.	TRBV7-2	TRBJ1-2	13	TGTGCCAGCAGCTTCACAGGGACTCAAGGCTACACCTTC	CASSFTGTQGYTF
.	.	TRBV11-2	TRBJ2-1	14	TGTGCCAGCAGCTTAACAGCGGGCTACAATGAGCAGTTCTTC	CASSLTAGYNEQFF
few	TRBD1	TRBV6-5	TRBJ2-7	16	TGTGCCAGCAGTTACTCGAGAGGACAGGGGGCAGTCGAGCAGTACTTC	CASSYSRGQGAVEQYF
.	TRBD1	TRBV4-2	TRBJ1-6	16	TGTGCCAGCAGCCATGAAGGACAGGGGGCGAATTCACCCCTCCACTTT	CASSHEGQGANSPLHF
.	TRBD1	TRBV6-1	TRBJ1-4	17	TGTGCCACCCGACGCTCAAAGACAGGGGGCGGTAATGAAAAACTGTTTTTT	CATRRSKTGGGNEKLFF
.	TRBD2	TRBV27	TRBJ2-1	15	TGTGCCAGCAGCGGTAGCGGGAGCGCCCTGAATGAGCAGTTCTTC	CASSGSGSALNEQFF
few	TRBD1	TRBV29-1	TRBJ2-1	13	TGCAGCGTTGAGGGACAGGGCAGGGATGAGCAGTTCTTC	CSVEGQGRDEQFF
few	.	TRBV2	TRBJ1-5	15	TGTGCCAGCAGTGCGGCCCGCAGTCTCTATCAGCCCCAGCATTTT	CASSAARSLYQPQHF
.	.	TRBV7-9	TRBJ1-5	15	TGTGCCAGCAGCCGCCAAGGGGACCCCAATCAGCCCCAGCATTTT	CASSRQGDPNQPQHF
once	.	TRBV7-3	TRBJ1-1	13	TGTCCCAGCAGCTTAATGAGGAACACTGAAGCTTTCTTT	CPSSLMRNTEAFF
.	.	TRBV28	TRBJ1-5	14	TGTGCCAGCAGTTTAGGGGAAACAGGTCAGCCCCAGCATTTT	CASSLGETGQPQHF
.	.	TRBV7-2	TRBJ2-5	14	TGTGCCAGCAGCTTAGAGGTATCCCAAGAGACCCAGTACTTC	CASSLEVSQETQYF
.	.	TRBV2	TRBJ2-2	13	TGTGCCAGCGACTATACAGGCACCGGGGAGCTGTTTTTT	CASDYTGTGELFF
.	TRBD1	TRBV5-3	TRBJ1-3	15	TGTGCCAGCAGCTGGGGACAGCCCTCTGGAAACACCATATATTTT	CASSWGQPSGNTIYF
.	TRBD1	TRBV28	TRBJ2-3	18	TGTGCCAGCAGCTCCTTTCCCGGGACAGAGTACCGCACAGATACGCAGTATTTT	CASSSFPGTEYRTDTQYF
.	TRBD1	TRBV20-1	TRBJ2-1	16	TGCAGTGCTAGAGGATCGAGGACAGGGGGCGCGAATGAGCAGTTCTTC	CSARGSRTGGANEQFF
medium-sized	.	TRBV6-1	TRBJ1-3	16	TGTGCCAGCAGTGAACCTGGGCGGGGTTCTGGAAACACCATATATTTT	CASSEPGRGSGNTIYF
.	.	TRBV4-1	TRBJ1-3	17	TGCGCCAGCAGCCAAGAACGGGCAGGACCCTCTGGAAACACCATATATTTT	CASSQERAGPSGNTIYF
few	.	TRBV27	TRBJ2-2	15	TGTGCCAGCAGTGTAAACAGGGCTGACACCGGGGAGCTGTTTTTT	CASSVNRADTGELFF
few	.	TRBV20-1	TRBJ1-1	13	TGCAGTGCTATAGAGGGGTTGGACACTGAAGCTTTCTTT	CSAIEGLDTEAFF
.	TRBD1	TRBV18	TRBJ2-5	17	TGTGCCAGCTCACTACGACAGGGAGCCGGAACACAAGAGACCCAGTACTTC	CASSLRQGAGTQETQYF
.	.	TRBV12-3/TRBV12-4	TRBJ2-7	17	TGTGCCAGCAGTTTAGTGCCGGACTACCACCCAGCTTCCGAGCAGTACTTC	CASSLVPDYHPASEQYF
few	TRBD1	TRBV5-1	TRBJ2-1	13	TGCGCCAGCGGCCGGACAGGTAACAATGAGCAGTTCTTC	CASGRTGNNEQFF
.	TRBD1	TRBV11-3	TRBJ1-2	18	TGTGCCAGCAGCTTAGGCAGGGGGCGCGGTATGGCTAACTATGGCTACACCTTC	CASSLGRGRGMANYGYTF
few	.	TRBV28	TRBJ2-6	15	TGTGCCAGCAGCACCCTGCGGGCTGGGGCCAACGTCCTGACTTTC	CASSTLRAGANVLTF
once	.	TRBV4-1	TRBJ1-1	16	TGCGCCAGCAGCCAAGATGGCGGAGTAGGGAACACTGAAGCTTTCTTT	CASSQDGGVGNTEAFF